Given below is one TCR beta chain in context. The germline V gene has CDR1 MDHEN and CDR2 SYDVKM. Trimming left V 7 bases short and J 5 bases short, with 20 bases between. The CDR3 is 16 residues long. Assay: immunoSEQ multiplex PCR; the TCRdb copy retains only in-frame clones and omits some. The sample includes about 380,000 clones, 95% of them seen just once. This specimen belongs to a study of shared T cell receptors in the human thymus. V and J are TRBV28 and TRBJ2-2; D might be TRBD1 or TRBD2, each matching 5 bases. This TCR came from a human donor. Sequencing was done on a sample of thymocytes. The CDR3: CASKREIDRRTGELFF. The CDR3 region has the DNA TGTGCCAGCAAGAGGGAAATTGACAGACGGACCGGGGAGCTGTTTTTT.